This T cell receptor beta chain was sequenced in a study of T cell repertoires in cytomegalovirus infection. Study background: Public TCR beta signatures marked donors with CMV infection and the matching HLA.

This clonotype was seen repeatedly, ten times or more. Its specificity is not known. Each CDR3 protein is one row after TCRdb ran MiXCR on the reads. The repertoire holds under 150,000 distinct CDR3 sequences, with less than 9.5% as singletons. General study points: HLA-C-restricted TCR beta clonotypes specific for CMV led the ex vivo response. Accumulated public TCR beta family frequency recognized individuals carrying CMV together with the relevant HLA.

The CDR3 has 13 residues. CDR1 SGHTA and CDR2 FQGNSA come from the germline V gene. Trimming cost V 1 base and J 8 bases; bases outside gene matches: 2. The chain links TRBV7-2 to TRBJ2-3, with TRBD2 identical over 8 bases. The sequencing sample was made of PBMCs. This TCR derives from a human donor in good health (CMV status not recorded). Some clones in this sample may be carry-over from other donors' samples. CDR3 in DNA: TGTGCCAGCAGCTTAGATCGGGGGGGTACGCAGTATTTT. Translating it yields CASSLDRGGTQYF. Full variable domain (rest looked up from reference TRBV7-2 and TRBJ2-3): GAGVSQSPSNKVTEKGKDVELRCDPISGHTALYWYRQSLGQGLEFLIYFQGNSAPDKSGLPSDRFSAERTGGSVSTLTIQRTQQEDSAVYLCASSLDRGGTQYFGPGTRLTVL.